This TCR beta chain emerged from a study of blood T cell repertoires in COVID-19. Study overall: From T cells, B-cell-depleted T cells, or PBMCs came the material, which was cDNA or gDNA.

This clone was seen a handful of times. The CDR3 loop spans 13 amino acids. V was cut by 1 base and J by 9 bases, with 10 bases left in between. Authors' data handling: Amplified reference gene primers provided the basis for estimating nucleated cell counts. Profiling relied on immunoSEQ multiplex PCR, and the TCRdb table lists in-frame clones only, not all of them. V and J calls and clone size come straight from that table; D and trimming were deduced from the DNA. The sample lists a few hundred thousand clones; 80% to 90% were seen once. The rearrangement uses TRBV12-3 or TRBV12-4 and TRBJ2-1; D is unclear. The sample consisted of peripheral blood. The TCR comes from a woman aged 70-85 years with COVID-19, enrolled during active disease. The CDR3 here is CASSLGLHSEQFF. CDR3 nucleotides: TGTGCCAGCAGTTTAGGGCTCCACAGTGAGCAGTTCTTC.